The source of this T cell receptor (beta chain) is a study of blood T cell repertoires in COVID-19. Background on the study: The study drew acute and convalescent COVID-19 samples from the United States, Italy and Spain.

Trimming left V 3 bases short and J 0 bases short, with 12 bases between. In germline, CDR1 is SGHRS, CDR2 YFSETQ. This CDR3 is 15 amino acids long. TCRdb's copy holds only in-frame clones and misses some; the assay was immunoSEQ multiplex PCR. The data show about 440,000 clones, roughly 89% seen once. The sequenced sample consisted of peripheral blood. The chain is built from TRBV5-1 and TRBJ1-1, with a tentative D call TRBD1 (6 bases). The sequence was obtained from a woman aged 25 to 39 with acute or convalescent COVID-19. CDR3 DNA: TGCGCCAGCAGCTCAACAGGGTCACTGAACACTGAAGCTTTCTTT. Encoded protein: CASSSTGSLNTEAFF.